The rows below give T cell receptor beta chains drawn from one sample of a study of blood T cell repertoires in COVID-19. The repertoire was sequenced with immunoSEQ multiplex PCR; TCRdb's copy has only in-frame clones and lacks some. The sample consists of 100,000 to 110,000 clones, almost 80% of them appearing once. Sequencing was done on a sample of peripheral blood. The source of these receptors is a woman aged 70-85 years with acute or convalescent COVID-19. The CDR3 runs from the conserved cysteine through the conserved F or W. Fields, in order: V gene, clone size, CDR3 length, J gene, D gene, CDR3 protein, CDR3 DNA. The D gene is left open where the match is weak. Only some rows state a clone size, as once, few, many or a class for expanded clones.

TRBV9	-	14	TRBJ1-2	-	CASSPSGESYGYTF	TGTGCCAGCAGCCCTTCCGGGGAAAGCTATGGCTACACCTTC
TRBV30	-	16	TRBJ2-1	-	CAWSVPLRALYNEQFF	TGTGCCTGGAGTGTACCACTGCGGGCCCTCTACAATGAGCAGTTCTTC
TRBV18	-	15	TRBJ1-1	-	CASSPQYGGSAEAFF	TGTGCCAGCTCACCACAATACGGTGGGAGCGCTGAAGCTTTCTTT
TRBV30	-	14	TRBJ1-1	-	CAWSDPGGEDEAFF	TGTGCCTGGAGTGATCCAGGAGGTGAGGATGAAGCTTTCTTT
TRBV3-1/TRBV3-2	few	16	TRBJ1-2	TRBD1	CASSQGRTGGNYGYTF	TGTGCCAGCAGCCAAGGTCGAACAGGGGGAAACTATGGCTACACCTTC
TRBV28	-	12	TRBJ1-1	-	CATSAGEVVAFF	TGTGCCACCAGCGCCGGGGAGGTGGTAGCTTTCTTT
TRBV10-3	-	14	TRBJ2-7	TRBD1	CAMAIGGSHYEQYF	TGTGCCATGGCGATAGGGGGCAGCCATTACGAGCAGTACTTC
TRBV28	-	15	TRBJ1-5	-	CASTLLGEANQPQHF	TGTGCCAGCACCCTTTTAGGGGAAGCAAATCAGCCCCAGCATTTT
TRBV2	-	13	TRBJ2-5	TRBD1	CASSGDSQETQYF	TGTGCCAGCAGTGGGGACAGCCAAGAGACCCAGTACTTC
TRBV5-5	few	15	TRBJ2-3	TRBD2	CASSPEGLITDTQYF	TGTGCCAGCAGTCCCGAGGGACTAATTACAGATACGCAGTATTTT
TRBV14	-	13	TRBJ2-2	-	CASSQQAIGELFF	TGTGCCAGCAGCCAACAAGCGATCGGGGAGCTGTTTTTT
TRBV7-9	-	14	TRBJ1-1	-	CASSLIAVDTEAFF	TGTGCCAGCAGCTTGATAGCCGTGGACACTGAAGCTTTCTTT
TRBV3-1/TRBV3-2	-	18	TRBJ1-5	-	CASSPSPRGSYSNQPQHF	TGTGCCAGCAGCCCCTCGCCAAGGGGCTCATATAGCAATCAGCCCCAGCATTTT
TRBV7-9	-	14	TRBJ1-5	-	CASSTEEGNQPQHF	TGTGCCAGCAGTACCGAGGAGGGGAATCAGCCCCAGCATTTT
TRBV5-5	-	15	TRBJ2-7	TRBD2	CASSQGLAASYEQYF	TGTGCCAGCAGCCAGGGACTAGCGGCCTCCTACGAGCAGTACTTC
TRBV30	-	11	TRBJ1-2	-	CAWSQLYGYTF	TGTGCCTGGAGTCAACTATATGGCTACACCTTC
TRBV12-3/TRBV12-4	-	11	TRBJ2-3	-	CASSFTNTQYF	TGTGCCAGCAGTTTTACAAATACGCAGTATTTT
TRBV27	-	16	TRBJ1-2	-	CASKGDGTYRNYGYTF	TGTGCCAGCAAAGGGGACGGGACTTACCGGAACTATGGCTACACCTTC
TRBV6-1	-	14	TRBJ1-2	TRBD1	CASSETGTGLGYTF	TGTGCCAGCAGTGAAACAGGGACAGGACTCGGCTACACCTTC
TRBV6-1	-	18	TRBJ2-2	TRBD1	CASSDSRGGSPNTGELFF	TGTGCCAGCAGTGACAGTAGAGGGGGCTCACCGAACACCGGGGAGCTGTTTTTT
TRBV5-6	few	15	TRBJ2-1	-	CASRRTVGLYNEQFF	TGTGCCAGCAGACGGACAGTTGGACTCTACAATGAGCAGTTCTTC
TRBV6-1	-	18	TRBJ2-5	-	CASSDPRVGQPRRETQYF	TGTGCCAGCAGTGACCCTCGGGTCGGACAGCCGAGAAGAGAGACCCAGTACTTC
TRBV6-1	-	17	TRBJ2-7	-	CASSEEGGGWNPYEQYF	TGTGCCAGCAGTGAAGAGGGGGGAGGGTGGAATCCCTACGAGCAGTACTTC
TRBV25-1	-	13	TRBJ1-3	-	CASSEGLGATIYF	TGTGCCAGCAGTGAAGGGCTAGGGGCCACCATATATTTT
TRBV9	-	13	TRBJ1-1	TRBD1	CASSVATGAEAFF	TGTGCCAGCAGCGTAGCTACAGGGGCTGAAGCTTTCTTT
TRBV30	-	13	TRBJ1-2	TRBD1	CAWGDRGNYGYTF	TGTGCCTGGGGGGACAGGGGGAACTATGGCTACACCTTC
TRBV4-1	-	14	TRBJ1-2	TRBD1	CASSRTGGNYGYTF	TGCGCCAGCAGCCGGACAGGGGGAAACTATGGCTACACCTTC
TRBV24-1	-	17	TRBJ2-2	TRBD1	CATSGYRDSANTGELFF	TGTGCCACCAGTGGATACCGGGACAGCGCGAACACCGGGGAGCTGTTTTTT
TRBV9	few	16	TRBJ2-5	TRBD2	CASSLASGGEEETQYF	TGTGCCAGCAGCCTGGCTAGCGGGGGGGAGGAGGAGACCCAGTACTTC
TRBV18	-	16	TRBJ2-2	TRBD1	CASSPRQGFDTGELFF	TGTGCCAGCTCACCCCGACAGGGGTTCGACACCGGGGAGCTGTTTTTT
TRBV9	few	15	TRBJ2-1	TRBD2	CASSANERGGNEQFF	TGTGCCAGCAGCGCGAACGAGCGGGGGGGCAATGAGCAGTTCTTC